This T cell receptor beta chain derives from a study of blood T cell repertoires in COVID-19. As for the study in general: Samples taken during acute and convalescent COVID-19 were collected in the United States, Italy and Spain. PBMCs, B-cell-depleted T cells, or T cells provided the cDNA or gDNA that made up the material.

Germline assignment: CDR1 LGHNA and CDR2 YNFKEQ. CDR3 length: 14 amino acids. Trimming cost V 1 base and J 6 bases, with 12 bases left between them. Authors' data handling: Reference gene primer amplification gave nucleated cell count estimates. The data were produced by immunoSEQ multiplex PCR, yet TCRdb's version contains in-frame clones alone and is incomplete. The D gene and trimming were derived from the DNA, and the V and J assignments and clone size from that table. The repertoire includes 40,000 to 50,000 clones, more than 75% of them detected once, and over 7.5% sits in the top ten. V and J are TRBV4-2 and TRBJ1-1, with D possibly being TRBD1 (6 bases). The sample comprised peripheral blood. This clonotype was sampled from a man aged 50 or older with active COVID-19. Here the CDR3 reads CASSQAGGAAEAFF. CDR3 DNA sequence: TGTGCCAGCAGCCAAGCTGGGGGGGCGGCTGAAGCTTTCTTT.